Listed here is a single T cell receptor (beta chain). Its antigen is undetermined. This sample was included in a study of blood T cell dynamics during melanoma immunotherapy. About the research overall: Patients with metastatic melanoma got pembrolizumab or nivolumab-ipilimumab as first-line care. Findings of the study overall: It remained unknown if the driving T cell clones were melanoma-specific.

Time point specified: pre-treatment baseline. Disease control meant complete response, partial response or stable disease at 12 weeks. No patient had earlier systemic cancer treatment, concurrent immunosuppressants, or another active cancer. Trimming removed 3 bases at V and 1 base at J, with 13 bases between. The CDR3 totals 16 residues. Germline V gene sequence: CDR1 LNHDA, CDR2 SQIVND (reference sequence). Libraries were prepared by immunoSEQ multiplex PCR; TCRdb keeps only in-frame clonotypes and omits some of them. The sample lists approximately 15,000 clones; about 84% were seen once. The chain carries TRBV19 and TRBJ1-5; D not resolved. The source of this sequence is a human donor with melanoma. The sample in question was blood, obtained from a patient treated with checkpoint blockade. In nucleotides, the CDR3 is TGTGCCAGTAGTATCGACGGTTTCGGGAGCAATCAGCCCCAGCATTTT. This translates into CASSIDGFGSNQPQHF. Drawing the rest from reference TRBV19 and TRBJ1-5, the complete variable domain is DGGITQSPKYLFRKEGQNVTLSCEQNLNHDAMYWYRQDPGQGLRLIYYSQIVNDFQKGDIAEGYSVSREKKESFPLTVTSAQKNPTAFYLCASSIDGFGSNQPQHFGDGTRLSIL.